The 25 T cell receptor beta chains listed next were all sequenced from one sample in a study of vaccination effects on CD4 cells after COVID-19. The ViraFEST assay expanded antigen-specific CD4+ T cells with viral peptide pools before sequencing. Once cultured for roughly 10 days, the cells underwent separation to obtain CD4+ T cells. Two-dose BNT162b2 or mRNA-1273 vaccination was given to participants. Data came from immunoSEQ multiplex PCR; TCRdb stores just in-frame clones and leaves some out. The sample lists approximately 70,000 clones, over 70% seen once, with 0.95% to 1.5% in the top ten. These receptors' antigens are unknown. This sample comprised CD4+ T cells from PBMCs cultured with HCoV-229E spike peptides, obtained after COVID-19 vaccination. The receptors come from a human donor who received a COVID-19 vaccine.

This chain connects TRBV18 to TRBJ1-1, with 9 bases lining up with TRBD1. This CDR3 contains 14 residues. Germline V gene data show CDR1 as KGHSH and CDR2 as LQKENI. J was trimmed by 11 bases and V by 3 bases; bases with no gene match: 10. The CDR3 nucleotides are TGTGCCAGCTCACCCGGGACAGGGACGTTAGTCGCTTTCTTT. Encoded protein: CASSPGTGTLVAFF.

The gene calls are TRBV25-1 and TRBJ2-1; tentative D call: TRBD1 (6 bases). Germline values: CDR1 MGHDK, CDR2 SYGVNS. The CDR3 spans 16 residues. With 7 bases removed from V and 0 bases from J, the gap between germline ends came to 16 bases. The chain's CDR3 is CASISAQGSSYNEQFF. Written as DNA, the CDR3 is TGTGCCAGCATCAGCGCTCAGGGGAGCTCCTACAATGAGCAGTTCTTC.

The chain joins TRBV18 to TRBJ1-4; D call uncertain. The CDR3 length is 14 residues. V gave up 2 bases and J gave up 5 bases, with 9 bases separating them. CDR1 and CDR2 from the germline V gene are KGHSH and LQKENI. CDR3 amino acids: CASSPNNLNEKLFF. The CDR3 bases are TGTGCCAGCTCACCAAACAACCTAAATGAAAAACTGTTTTTT.

The gene calls are TRBV18 and TRBJ1-1; the D gene is possibly TRBD1 (5 bases). This CDR3 is 13 amino acids long. Deletions cut 0 bases from V and 6 bases from J, with 8 bases between. Germline-derived CDR1 and CDR2 are KGHSH and LQKENI. This CDR3 is CASSPPGAAEAFF. As DNA, the CDR3 is TGTGCCAGCTCACCACCAGGGGCGGCTGAAGCTTTCTTT.

The chain combines TRBV28 with TRBJ2-5, with D perhaps TRBD1 or TRBD2 (6 bases each). Germline V gene sequence: CDR1 MDHEN, CDR2 SYDVKM. CDR3 length: 14 amino acids. Trimming cost V 10 bases and J 5 bases, with 20 bases left between them. The CDR3 sequence: CATSSSGGAETQYF. In DNA form, the CDR3 reads TGTGCCACCTCTAGTTCCGGGGGCGCGGAGACCCAGTACTTC. The full variable domain, completed using reference TRBV28 and TRBJ2-5, is DVKVTQSSRYLVKRTGEKVFLECVQDMDHENMFWYRQDPGLGLRLIYFSYDVKMKEKGDIPEGYSVSREKKERFSLILESASTNQTSMYLCATSSSGGAETQYFGPGTRLLVL.

This clone was seen a handful of times. The chain uses TRBV2 and TRBJ2-6; unclear D gene. Germline CDR1 SNHLY, CDR2 FYNNEI. The CDR3 extends over 12 amino acids. The V end lost 8 bases, the J end lost 4 bases, and 6 bases lay between the germline ends. The CDR3 nucleotides are TGTGCCAGCGATCCGGGGGCCAACGTCCTGACTTTC. Translation: CASDPGANVLTF.

The rearrangement uses TRBV7-2 and TRBJ2-7; 10 positions match TRBD2. Trimming took 5 bases from V and 7 from J; bases not matched to a gene: 5. The CDR3 length is 13 residues. Germline V gene sequence: CDR1 SGHTA, CDR2 FQGNSA. CDR3 in DNA: TGTGCCAGCAGCATACTAGCGGGGTCTGAGCAGTACGTC. As protein: CASSILAGSEQYV.

The chain uses TRBV5-1 and TRBJ2-3, with D unclear. The CDR3 loop spans 12 amino acids. CDR1 and CDR2 (germline): SGHRS, YFSETQ. Trimming pared 1 base from V and 4 bases from J, leaving 4 bases between. The CDR3 reads CASSLLSDTQYF. CDR3 coding DNA: TGCGCCAGCAGCTTGTTATCAGATACGCAGTATTTT.

The V and J genes are TRBV7-2 and TRBJ2-7, with 8 bases identical to TRBD2. The CDR3 runs 14 residues. Trimming took 4 bases from V and 9 from J; bases not matched to a gene: 11. Germline V gene lookup returns CDR1 SGHTA and CDR2 FQGNSA. CDR3 bases: TGTGCCAGCAGCTGGGGATTCGGCAGCGGGGGGCAGTACGTC. The encoded protein is CASSWGFGSGGQYV.

This clone was detected once. The chain links TRBV6-5 to TRBJ2-1; 12 bases line up with TRBD2. The V and J ends lost 6 bases and 2 bases, in that order; junction bases with no gene match: 2. CDR1 is MNHEY and CDR2 is SVGAGI in the germline V gene. CDR3 size: 15 residues. Here the CDR3 reads CASRRLAGAYNEQFF. The CDR3 DNA reads as TGTGCCAGCAGGCGACTAGCGGGGGCCTACAATGAGCAGTTCTTC.

This clone was seen only a few times. The chain couples TRBV6-5 to TRBJ1-2; the match to TRBD1 covers 9 bases. The germline gives CDR1 MNHEY, CDR2 SVGAGI. The CDR3 length is 13 residues. J gave up 7 bases and V 6 bases, and 6 bases lay outside the gene matches. The CDR3 here is CASRQGQGFGYTF. The CDR3 DNA reads as TGTGCCAGCAGGCAGGGACAGGGCTTTGGCTACACCTTC.

This chain links TRBV5-8 with TRBJ1-4, with a possible D match to TRBD1 (5 bases). CDR1 is SGHTS and CDR2 is YDEGEE in the germline V gene. This CDR3 is 12 amino acids long. V shed 4 bases and J shed 5 bases, with 6 bases lying between them. The CDR3 nucleotides read TGTGCCAGCAGCCGACAGAATGAAAAACTGTTTTTT. Translated: CASSRQNEKLFF.

This chain joins TRBV14 and TRBJ2-7, with 7 nucleotides matching TRBD1. Germline V CDR1 and CDR2: SGHDN, FVKESK. The CDR3 is made up of 15 amino acids. V shed 1 base, J shed 6 bases, and the junction held 9 bases outside the gene matches. This chain's CDR3 is CASSQGRTGSGEQYV. In DNA form, the CDR3 reads TGTGCCAGCAGCCAAGGCAGGACAGGTTCTGGCGAGCAGTACGTC.

The chain joins TRBV24-1 to TRBJ1-4; TRBD1 is a possible D gene (5 bases). CDR1 and CDR2 from the germline V gene are KGHDR and SFDVKD. V was cut by 3 bases and J by 0 bases, with 13 bases left in between. CDR3 length: 17 amino acids. The CDR3 sequence is CATSDGSQGTTNEKLFF. CDR3 DNA sequence: TGTGCCACCAGTGATGGGTCCCAGGGCACAACTAATGAAAAACTGTTTTTT.

J is TRBJ2-2 and V is TRBV2; D may be TRBD1 (6 bases). CDR3 length equals 15 residues. V lost 6 bases, J lost 3 bases, and 14 bases lay in between. From germline, CDR1 is SNHLY and CDR2 FYNNEI. CDR3 nucleotides: TGTGCCAGCAGGCTAGGGGACACCGACACCGGGGAGCTGTTTTTT. This sequence encodes CASRLGDTDTGELFF.

J is TRBJ2-5 and V is TRBV7-2; D is unclear. V was clipped by 2 bases and J by 1 base, with 2 bases between them. This CDR3 spans 12 amino acids. The germline V gene has CDR1 SGHTA and CDR2 FQGNSA. The CDR3 sequence: CASSLRQETQYF. Written as DNA, the CDR3 is TGTGCCAGCAGCTTACGCCAAGAGACCCAGTACTTC.

V and J are TRBV6-5 and TRBJ2-7, with D perhaps matching TRBD1 (5 bases). V lost 8 bases to trimming and J lost 4 bases, with 21 bases between them. Per the germline V gene, CDR1 is MNHEY and CDR2 is SVGAGI. The CDR3 is made up of 15 amino acids. The chain's CDR3 is CASRVFWQGYYEQYV. The CDR3 DNA reads TGTGCCAGCCGAGTCTTTTGGCAGGGTTATTACGAGCAGTACGTC.

This clone was counted many times. The rearrangement joins TRBV27 to TRBJ1-2, with unresolved D. The CDR3 spans 14 residues. Trimming removed 4 bases at V and 6 bases at J, with 15 bases between. Germline V gene data show CDR1 as MNHEY and CDR2 as SMNVEV (reference sequence). DNA of the CDR3: TGTGCCAGCAGTTCCAATAGGCTCGGACATGGCTACACCTTC. Translation gives CASSSNRLGHGYTF.

On this clone: Compared with germline, one end of the junction differs, possibly owing to a read error. The V call is TRBV11-3, the J call TRBJ1-5, with 9 bases that match TRBD1. Germline CDR1 is SGHNT and CDR2 is YENEEA. CDR3 length: 10 amino acids. CDR3: CASSYRGLFF. In nucleotides, the CDR3 is TGTGCCAGCAGCTACAGGGGGCTTTTTTTT.

The V and J genes are TRBV25-1 and TRBJ2-5, with TRBD2 as a possible D gene (6 bases). Germline CDR1 reads MGHDK; CDR2 reads SYGVNS. V gave up 1 base and J gave up 3 bases, with 12 bases separating them. CDR3 size: 15 residues. CDR3 sequence: CASSELGGGEETQYF. The DNA of the CDR3 is TGTGCCAGCAGTGAATTGGGGGGAGGAGAAGAGACCCAGTACTTC.

This chain uses TRBV5-4 with TRBJ2-3; unclear D gene. Germline V gene sequence: CDR1 SGHNT, CDR2 YYREEE (reference sequence). The CDR3 is 14 amino acids. V was shortened by 2 bases and J by 0 bases, with 7 bases between the two germline ends. CDR3 sequence reads: CASSFRGSTDTQYF. For the CDR3, the DNA is TGTGCCAGCAGCTTTCGTGGCAGCACAGATACGCAGTATTTT. Filled out from reference TRBV5-4 and TRBJ2-3, the complete variable domain reads ETGVTQSPTHLIKTRGQQVTLRCSSQSGHNTVSWYQQALGQGPQFIFQYYREEENGRGNFPPRFSGLQFPNYSSELNVNALELDDSALYLCASSFRGSTDTQYFGPGTRLTVL.

This clone appeared once. This chain connects TRBV29-1 to TRBJ1-2, with 8 bases aligning to TRBD1. The ends lost 2 bases at V and 6 bases at J; junction bases unmatched: 2. Germline CDR1 SQVTM, CDR2 ANQGSEA. The CDR3 is 12 amino acids. The CDR3 coding sequence is TGCAGCGTTGAATGGACAGGGCATGGCTACACCTTC. Translation: CSVEWTGHGYTF.

The chain uses TRBV5-1 and TRBJ2-2; TRBD1 might be the D (6 bases). Trimming pared 4 bases from V and 7 bases from J, leaving 17 bases between. Germline CDR1 reads SGHRS; CDR2 reads YFSETQ. There are 15 residues in the CDR3. The chain's CDR3 is CASSGGPGENGELFF. DNA for the CDR3: TGCGCCAGCAGCGGCGGGCCAGGGGAGAACGGGGAGCTGTTTTTT.

CDR3: CASNLAGDTETQYF. CDR3 sequence (DNA): TGTGCCAGCAACCTAGCGGGTGACACGGAGACCCAGTACTTC. This chain links TRBV6-5 with TRBJ2-5; 8 nucleotides line up with TRBD2. Germline CDR1 and CDR2: MNHEY and SVGAGI. The trim removed 7 bases at V and 5 bases at J, leaving 9 bases unmatched. This CDR3 is 14 amino acids long.

As DNA, the CDR3 is TGTGCCAGCAGCGTAGGGGCGGGGCAGGAGACCCAGTACTTC. Its protein product is CASSVGAGQETQYF. This chain uses TRBV9 with TRBJ2-5; TRBD2 is a possible D gene (6 bases). Trimming cost V 0 bases and J 5 bases, with 11 bases left between them. The V gene's germline CDR1 is SGDLS and CDR2 YYNGEE. This CDR3 has 14 amino acids.